This T cell receptor (beta chain) was identified during a study of shared clonotypes between healthy human individuals. Authors' data handling: For the immunoSEQ data, sequences were junction-only without quality scores, so filtering differed. Here immunoSEQ multiplex PCR was the method, and the copy in TCRdb shows in-frame clones only, minus some. V and J calls plus clone size are reproduced from that table; the DNA served to infer D and trimming. Of about 380,000 clones in the sample, roughly 96% are singletons; the top ten hold about 0.32%. There were no recent acute infections or vaccinations among the donors, who were healthy HIV-negative adults. On this clone: Its antigen is currently unknown.

V shed 5 bases and J 3 bases; nucleotides not matched to a gene: 4. This CDR3 is 14 amino acids long. The germline CDR1 and CDR2 sequences are MGHDK and SYGVNS. The study, taken as a whole, reports: Between a handful of donors, naive CD4 clonotypes were shared at a level of roughly 5.5%.

The sequencing input was memory CD8+ T cells sorted from blood. The subset is: CD45RO+ cells pooled with CCR7-negative TemRA cells. The origin of this receptor is a man aged 30 to 45 in good health. The rearrangement uses TRBV25-1 and TRBJ2-1, with TRBD1 matching over 7 bases. For the CDR3, the DNA is TGTGCCAGCAGTACCCGGGACAGCTACAATGAGCAGTTCTTC. Translation gives CASSTRDSYNEQFF. The variable domain in full, completed from reference TRBV25-1 and TRBJ2-1, reads EADIYQTPRYLVIGTGKKITLECSQTMGHDKMYWYQQDPGMELHLIHYSYGVNSTEKGDLSSESTVSRIRTEHFPLTLESARPSHTSQYLCASSTRDSYNEQFFGPGTRLTVL.